This T cell receptor beta chain was captured by sequencing in a study of T-cell memory formation after mild COVID-19. Study-level information: Clusters were largely donor specific.

Findings and caveats of the study: Clones shrinking between day 15 and 85 showed a balanced CD4/CD8 split, and those that grew later tilted toward CD4+. Researchers found some responding clones in pre-infection memory, a sign that cross-reactive memory joined.

This clonotype was seen ten or more times. Its antigen is not identified. Sample barcodes and UMIs were carried by the TCR alpha and TCR beta cDNA libraries that 5'RACE generated with constant-segment primers. TCRdb re-called the 5' RACE reads through MiXCR, storing one row per CDR3 protein. This table has about half a million distinct CDR3 sequences, roughly 18% appearing once. The CDR3 is 14 amino acids. Between the trimmed V and J ends, which lost 1 base and 0 bases, there was a span of 7 bases. The TCR was taken from an adult woman who had mild COVID-19 (a few samples of this study predate the infection). Cell type and time point are not known. The sequencing sample was made of PBMCs or a T cell subset sorted from them (not recorded which). The chain is built from TRBV12-3 or TRBV12-4 and TRBJ2-7; D might be TRBD2 (6 bases). The CDR3 reads CASSLGLDSYEQYF. Written as DNA, the CDR3 is TGTGCCAGCAGTTTAGGACTAGACTCCTACGAGCAGTACTTC.